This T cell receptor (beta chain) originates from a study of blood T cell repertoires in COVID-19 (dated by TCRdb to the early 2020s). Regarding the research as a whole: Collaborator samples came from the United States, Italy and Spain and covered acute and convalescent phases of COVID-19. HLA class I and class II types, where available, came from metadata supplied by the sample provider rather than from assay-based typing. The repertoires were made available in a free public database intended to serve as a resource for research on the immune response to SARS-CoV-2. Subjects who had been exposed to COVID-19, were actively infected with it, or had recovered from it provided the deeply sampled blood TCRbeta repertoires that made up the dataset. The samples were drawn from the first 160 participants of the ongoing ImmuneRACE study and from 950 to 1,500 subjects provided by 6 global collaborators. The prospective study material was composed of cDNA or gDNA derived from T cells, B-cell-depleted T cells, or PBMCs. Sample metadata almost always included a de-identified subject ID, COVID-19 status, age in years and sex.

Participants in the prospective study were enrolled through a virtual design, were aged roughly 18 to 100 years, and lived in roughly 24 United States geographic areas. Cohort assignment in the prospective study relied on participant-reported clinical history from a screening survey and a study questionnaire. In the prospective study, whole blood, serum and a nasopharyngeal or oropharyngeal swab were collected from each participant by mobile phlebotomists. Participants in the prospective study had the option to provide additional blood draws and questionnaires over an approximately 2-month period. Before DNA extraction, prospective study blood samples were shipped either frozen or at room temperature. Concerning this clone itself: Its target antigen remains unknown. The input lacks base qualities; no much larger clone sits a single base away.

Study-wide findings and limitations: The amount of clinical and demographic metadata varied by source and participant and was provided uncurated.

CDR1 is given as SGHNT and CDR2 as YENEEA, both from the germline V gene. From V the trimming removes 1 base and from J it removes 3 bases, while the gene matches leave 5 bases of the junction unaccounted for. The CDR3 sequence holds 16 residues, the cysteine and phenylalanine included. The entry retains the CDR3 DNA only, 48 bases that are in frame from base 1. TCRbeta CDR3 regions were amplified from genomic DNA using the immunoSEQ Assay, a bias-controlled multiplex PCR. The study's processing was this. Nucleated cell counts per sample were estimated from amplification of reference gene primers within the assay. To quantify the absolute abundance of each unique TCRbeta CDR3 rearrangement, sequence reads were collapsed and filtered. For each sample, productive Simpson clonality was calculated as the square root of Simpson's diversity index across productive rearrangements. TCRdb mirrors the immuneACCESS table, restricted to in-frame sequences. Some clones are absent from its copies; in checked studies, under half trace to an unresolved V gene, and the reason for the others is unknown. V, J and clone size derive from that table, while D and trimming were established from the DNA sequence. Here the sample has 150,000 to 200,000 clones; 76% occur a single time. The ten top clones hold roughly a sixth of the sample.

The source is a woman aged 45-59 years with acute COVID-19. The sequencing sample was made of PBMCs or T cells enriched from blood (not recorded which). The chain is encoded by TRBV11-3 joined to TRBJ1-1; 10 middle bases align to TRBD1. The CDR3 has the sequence CASSLGEGTGDTEAFF. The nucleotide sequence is TGTGCCAGCAGCTTAGGGGAAGGGACAGGGGACACTGAAGCTTTCTTT.